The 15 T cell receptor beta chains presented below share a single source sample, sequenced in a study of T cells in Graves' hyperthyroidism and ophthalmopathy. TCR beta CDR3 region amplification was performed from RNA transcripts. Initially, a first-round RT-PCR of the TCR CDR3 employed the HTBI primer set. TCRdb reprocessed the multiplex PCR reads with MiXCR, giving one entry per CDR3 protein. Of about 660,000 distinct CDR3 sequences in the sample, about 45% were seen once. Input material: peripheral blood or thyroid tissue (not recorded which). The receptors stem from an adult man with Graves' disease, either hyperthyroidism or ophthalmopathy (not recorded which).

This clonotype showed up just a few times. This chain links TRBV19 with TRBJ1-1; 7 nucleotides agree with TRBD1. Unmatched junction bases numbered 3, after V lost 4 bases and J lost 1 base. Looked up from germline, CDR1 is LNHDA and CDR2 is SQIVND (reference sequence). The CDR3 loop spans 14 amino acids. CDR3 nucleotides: TGTGCCAGTAGTAATGGACAGGAGAACACTGAAGCTTTCTTT. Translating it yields CASSNGQENTEAFF.

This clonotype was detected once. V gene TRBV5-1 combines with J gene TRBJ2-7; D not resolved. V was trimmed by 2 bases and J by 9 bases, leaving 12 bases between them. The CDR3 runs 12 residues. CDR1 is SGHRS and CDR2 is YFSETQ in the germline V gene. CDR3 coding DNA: TGCGCCAGCAGCTTCGGCGGTTTGGGGCAGTACTTC. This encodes CASSFGGLGQYF.

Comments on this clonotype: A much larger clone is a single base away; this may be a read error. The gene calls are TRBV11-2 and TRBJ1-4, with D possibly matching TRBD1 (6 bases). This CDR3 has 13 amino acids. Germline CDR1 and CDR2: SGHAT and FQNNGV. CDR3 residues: CASSLGGIEILFF. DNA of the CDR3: TGTGCCAGCAGTTTAGGGGGGATTGAAATACTGTTTTTT.

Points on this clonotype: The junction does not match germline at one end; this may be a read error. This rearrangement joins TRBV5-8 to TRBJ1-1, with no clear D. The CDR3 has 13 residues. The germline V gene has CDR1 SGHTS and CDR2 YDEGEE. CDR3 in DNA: TGCGCCAGCAGCTTGGTCTCGGAGTCTGAAGCTTTCTTT. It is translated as CASSLVSESEAFF.

In DNA form, the CDR3 reads TGTGCCAGCAGAGGGGGCAGCGCTAACTATGGCTACACCTTC. Its protein is CASRGGSANYGYTF. The J gene is TRBJ1-2, the V gene TRBV7-9; TRBD1 aligns across 7 bases. Trimming removed 6 bases from V and 0 bases from J; junction bases left unmatched: 4. Germline assignment: CDR1 SEHNR and CDR2 FQNEAQ (reference sequence). The CDR3 consists of 14 residues.

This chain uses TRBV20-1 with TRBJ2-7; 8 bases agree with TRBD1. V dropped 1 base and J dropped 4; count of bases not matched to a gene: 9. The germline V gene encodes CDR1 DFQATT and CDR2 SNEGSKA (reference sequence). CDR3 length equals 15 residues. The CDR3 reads CSARVVGQGSYEQYF. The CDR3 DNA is TGCAGTGCTAGAGTCGTAGGACAGGGCTCTTACGAGCAGTACTTC.

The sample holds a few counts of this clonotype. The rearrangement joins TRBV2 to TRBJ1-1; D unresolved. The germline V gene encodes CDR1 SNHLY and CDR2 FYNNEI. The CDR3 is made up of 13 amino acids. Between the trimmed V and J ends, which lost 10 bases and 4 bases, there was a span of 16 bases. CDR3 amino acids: CAITSDTATEAFF. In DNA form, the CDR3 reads TGTGCCATCACGAGCGACACGGCCACTGAAGCTTTCTTT.

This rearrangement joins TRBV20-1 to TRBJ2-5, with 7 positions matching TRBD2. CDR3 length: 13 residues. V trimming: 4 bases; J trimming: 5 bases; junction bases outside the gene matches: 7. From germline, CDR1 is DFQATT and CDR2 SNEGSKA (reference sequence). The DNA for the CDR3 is TGCAGTGCTATAGGCGGGAGAGGGGAGACCCAGTACTTC. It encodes CSAIGGRGETQYF.

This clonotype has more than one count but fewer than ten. CDR3 in amino acids: CASSHSSYGYTF. DNA for the CDR3: TGTGCCAGCAGCCATTCCTCTTATGGCTACACCTTC. V and J are TRBV6-5 and TRBJ1-2; no clear D gene. The CDR3 has 12 amino acids. The germline CDR1 and CDR2 sequences are MNHEY and SVGAGI. V shed 6 bases and J shed 5 bases, with 10 bases lying between them.

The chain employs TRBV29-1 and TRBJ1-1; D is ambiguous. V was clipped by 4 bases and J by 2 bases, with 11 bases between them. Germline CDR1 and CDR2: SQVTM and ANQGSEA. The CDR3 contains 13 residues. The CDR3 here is CSVVGRPNTEAFF. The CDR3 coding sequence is TGCAGCGTTGTGGGCAGGCCTAACACTGAAGCTTTCTTT.

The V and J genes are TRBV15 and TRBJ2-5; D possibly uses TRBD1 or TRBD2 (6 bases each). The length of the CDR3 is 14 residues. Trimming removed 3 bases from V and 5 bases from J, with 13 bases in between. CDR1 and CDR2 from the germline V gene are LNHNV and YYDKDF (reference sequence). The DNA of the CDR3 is TGTGCCACCAGCAGCCCGCAGGGGAGGGAGACCCAGTACTTC. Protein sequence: CATSSPQGRETQYF.

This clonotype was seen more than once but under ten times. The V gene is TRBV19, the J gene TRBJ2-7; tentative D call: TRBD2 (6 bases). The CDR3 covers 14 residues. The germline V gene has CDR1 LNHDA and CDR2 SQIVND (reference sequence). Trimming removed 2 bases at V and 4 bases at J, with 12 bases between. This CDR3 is CASSIFFGGYEQYF. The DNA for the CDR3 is TGTGCCAGTAGTATATTTTTCGGAGGGTACGAGCAGTACTTC.

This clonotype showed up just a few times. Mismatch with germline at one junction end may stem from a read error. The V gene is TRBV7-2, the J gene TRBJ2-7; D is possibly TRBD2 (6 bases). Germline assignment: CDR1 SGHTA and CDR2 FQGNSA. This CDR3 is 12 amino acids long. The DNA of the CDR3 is TGCGCCAGCAGCTTGGACTATTACGAGCAGTACTTC. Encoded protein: CASSLDYYEQYF. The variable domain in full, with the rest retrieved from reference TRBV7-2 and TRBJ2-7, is GAGVSQSPSNKVTEKGKDVELRCDPISGHTALYWYRQSLGQGLEFLIYFQGNSAPDKSGLPSDRFSAERTGGSVSTLTIQRTQQEDSAVYLCASSLDYYEQYFGPGTRLTVT.

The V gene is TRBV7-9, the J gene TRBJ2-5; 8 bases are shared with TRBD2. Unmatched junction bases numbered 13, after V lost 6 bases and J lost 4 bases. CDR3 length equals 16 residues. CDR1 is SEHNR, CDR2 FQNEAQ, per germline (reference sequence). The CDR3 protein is CASSYSSIAGIETQYF. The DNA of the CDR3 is TGTGCCAGCAGTTACTCTTCAATAGCGGGAATAGAGACCCAGTACTTC.

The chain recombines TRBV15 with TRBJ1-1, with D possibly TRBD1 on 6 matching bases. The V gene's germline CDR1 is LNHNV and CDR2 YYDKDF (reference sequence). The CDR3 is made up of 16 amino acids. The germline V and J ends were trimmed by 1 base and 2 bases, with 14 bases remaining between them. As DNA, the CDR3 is TGTGCCACCAGCAGAGGTCACTCAGGGGAAAACACTGAAGCTTTCTTT. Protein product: CATSRGHSGENTEAFF.